The source of this T cell receptor beta chain is a study of shared T cell receptors in the human thymus. Germline V gene sequence: CDR1 SGHVS, CDR2 FNYEAQ. There are 13 residues in the CDR3. Trimming left V 5 bases short and J 1 base short, with 7 bases between. Profiled with immunoSEQ multiplex PCR; TCRdb holds only in-frame clones, not every one. The sample consists of around 730,000 clones, 70% to 90% of them appearing once. These data also formed part of another study, on human thymus T cells. That paper adds: Corrective surgery for congenital heart defects was being performed on the healthy Finnish infants who were the donors. What appeared biased in thymic and blood repertoires was the usage of V and J genes.

This rearrangement joins TRBV7-6 to TRBJ2-3, with D hard to call. The TCR was taken from a girl under three years old with a congenital heart defect. Source material: thymocytes. CDR3 sequence (DNA): TGTGCCAGCAGCCCAACGGGCACAGATACGCAGTATTTT. It codes for CASSPTGTDTQYF.